These T cell receptor beta chains were read from a single sample in a study of T cell changes during pregnancy in multiple sclerosis. The method was immunoSEQ multiplex PCR; TCRdb's version includes in-frame clones alone and lacks a portion of them. This sample has 30,000 to 35,000 clones, with about nine tenths found just once. The input for sequencing was CD8+ T cells from peripheral blood mononuclear cells, taken in the first trimester of pregnancy. These receptors all stem from a female donor with multiple sclerosis, enrolled in a pregnancy study. Each CDR3 is given with its conserved first and last residue. The D gene is left open where the match is weak. The size entry is marked missing in some rows and otherwise reads once, few, many or a size class.

V gene	J gene	D gene	clone size	CDR3 protein	CDR3 DNA
TRBV7-8	TRBJ2-7	TRBD1	many	CASSSGPGTGGYEQYF	TGTGCCAGCAGCTCTGGGCCCGGGACAGGGGGCTACGAGCAGTACTTC
TRBV6-4	TRBJ2-3	NA	many	CASSSSDSTDTQYF	TGTGCCAGCAGTTCTAGCGACAGCACAGATACGCAGTATTTT
TRBV4-1	TRBJ2-5	TRBD2	NA	CASSLLGGRNQETQYF	TGCGCCAGCAGCCTCCTCGGCGGGAGGAACCAAGAGACCCAGTACTTC
TRBV27	TRBJ1-6	NA	few	CASTQGYSPLHF	TGTGCCAGCACCCAGGGGTACTCACCCCTCCACTTT
TRBV2	TRBJ2-7	TRBD1	NA	CASSLTGSSYEQYF	TGTGCCAGCAGCTTGACAGGGTCCTCCTACGAGCAGTACTTC
TRBV6-5	TRBJ1-1	TRBD1	NA	CASSSGGQESGEAFF	TGTGCCAGCAGTTCGGGGGGACAGGAGTCTGGTGAAGCTTTCTTT
TRBV10-3	TRBJ2-2	TRBD1	NA	CAISSGTDHTGELFF	TGTGCCATCAGTTCCGGGACAGACCACACCGGGGAGCTGTTTTTT
TRBV28	TRBJ2-7	TRBD1	NA	CASSSFDRATYEQYF	TGTGCCAGCAGTTCATTCGACAGGGCAACCTACGAGCAGTACTTC
TRBV5-1	TRBJ2-2	NA	NA	CASSLARGMDTGELFF	TGCGCCAGCAGCTTGGCACGAGGAATGGACACCGGGGAGCTGTTTTTT
TRBV5-4	TRBJ1-2	TRBD1	NA	CASSTTDRAKGYTF	TGTGCCAGCAGCACAACAGACAGGGCAAAAGGCTACACCTTC
TRBV7-9	TRBJ2-1	TRBD2	NA	CASRPGTSGRVHEQFF	TGTGCCAGCAGACCCGGGACTAGCGGGAGGGTCCATGAGCAGTTCTTC
TRBV5-6	TRBJ1-1	NA	once	CASSSPGGARTEAFF	TGTGCCAGCAGCTCCCCCGGGGGAGCCCGCACTGAAGCTTTCTTT
TRBV4-3	TRBJ1-2	NA	few	CASSQSRQTNYGYTF	TGCGCCAGCAGCCAGTCTCGACAGACGAACTATGGCTACACCTTC
TRBV9	TRBJ2-7	NA	once	CASSVGSDSSYEQYF	TGTGCCAGCAGCGTAGGCTCAGACAGCTCCTACGAGCAGTACTTC
TRBV5-6	TRBJ2-4	TRBD1	NA	CASSGTGDQNIQYF	TGTGCCAGCAGCGGCACAGGGGATCAAAACATTCAGTACTTC
TRBV9	TRBJ2-3	TRBD2	NA	CASSDHLAGGKDTQYF	TGTGCCAGCAGCGACCACCTAGCGGGAGGGAAAGATACGCAGTATTTT
TRBV4-3	TRBJ2-3	NA	once	CASSQEGGGADTQYF	TGCGCCAGCAGCCAAGAAGGAGGGGGGGCAGATACGCAGTATTTT
TRBV27	TRBJ2-7	NA	NA	CASSLSGGYEQYF	TGTGCCAGCAGTTTATCAGGGGGCTACGAGCAGTACTTC
TRBV19	TRBJ2-7	NA	NA	CASSIRGNPSYEQYF	TGTGCCAGTAGTATAAGGGGAAATCCCTCCTACGAGCAGTACTTC
TRBV5-8	TRBJ1-5	TRBD1	once	CASRVQGSDQPQHF	TGTGCCAGCAGGGTACAGGGGTCGGATCAGCCCCAGCATTTT
TRBV4-1	TRBJ2-1	NA	few	CASSQVREQFF	TGCGCCAGCAGCCAAGTTCGGGAGCAGTTCTTC
TRBV6-5	TRBJ1-6	NA	NA	CASRQGLDNSPLHF	TGTGCCAGCAGGCAGGGGCTCGATAATTCACCCCTCCACTTT
TRBV10-3	TRBJ2-7	NA	NA	CASSEDRAAYF	TGTGCCAGCAGTGAGGATCGCGCTGCGTACTTC
TRBV27	TRBJ2-7	TRBD2	NA	CASSWTSDYEQYF	TGTGCCAGCAGCTGGACTAGCGACTACGAGCAGTACTTC
TRBV27	TRBJ2-1	TRBD2	NA	CASALGGFYNEQFF	TGTGCCAGCGCCCTGGGGGGGTTCTACAATGAGCAGTTCTTC
TRBV28	TRBJ1-2	NA	NA	CASSLVWGGADGYTF	TGTGCCAGCAGTTTGGTTTGGGGGGGCGCGGACGGCTACACCTTC
TRBV27	TRBJ2-1	NA	NA	CATTRDIGYNEQFF	TGTGCCACTACCCGGGACATTGGCTACAATGAGCAGTTCTTC
TRBV7-9	TRBJ2-1	NA	NA	CASSSTSRAVTYNEQFF	TGTGCCAGCAGCTCCACAAGTCGAGCGGTGACCTACAATGAGCAGTTCTTC
TRBV7-9	TRBJ2-7	TRBD2	once	CASSSTSGYEQYF	TGTGCCAGCAGCTCGACTAGCGGATACGAGCAGTACTTC
TRBV7-8	TRBJ1-5	NA	NA	CASSSGDKSNQPQHF	TGTGCCAGCAGCTCAGGCGATAAGAGCAATCAGCCCCAGCATTTT
TRBV5-4	TRBJ1-2	NA	once	CASSPNDRGANYGYTF	TGTGCCAGCAGCCCGAACGACCGCGGAGCTAACTATGGCTACACCTTC
TRBV5-4	TRBJ2-7	TRBD1	once	CASSLDRGSYEQYF	TGTGCCAGCAGCCTCGACAGGGGGAGCTACGAGCAGTACTTC
TRBV7-9	TRBJ1-4	TRBD1	NA	CASSPLPGQGLTYEKLFF	TGTGCCAGCAGCCCTCTCCCGGGACAGGGACTTACTTATGAAAAACTGTTTTTT
TRBV11-1	TRBJ2-7	NA	once	CASSRGTAVYYEQYF	TGTGCCAGCAGCCGCGGGACAGCAGTTTACTACGAGCAGTACTTC
TRBV9	TRBJ1-1	NA	NA	CASSAGLAPNTEAFF	TGTGCCAGCAGCGCAGGACTGGCCCCGAACACTGAAGCTTTCTTT
TRBV7-3	TRBJ2-1	TRBD1	once	CASSLSQGQEQFF	TGTGCCAGCAGCTTGAGTCAGGGACAGGAGCAGTTCTTC
TRBV6-4	TRBJ2-1	TRBD2	NA	CASSTGTSGHEQFF	TGTGCCAGCAGTACCGGGACTAGCGGGCATGAGCAGTTCTTC
TRBV10-2	TRBJ2-7	NA	once	CASSESNRVYEQYF	TGCGCCAGCAGTGAGTCTAACAGGGTTTACGAGCAGTACTTC
TRBV11-3	TRBJ1-1	NA	NA	CASSFSGVEAFF	TGTGCCAGCAGCTTTTCAGGGGTTGAAGCTTTCTTT
TRBV19	TRBJ1-4	TRBD1	NA	CASSTLPGTGGGLGEKLFF	TGTGCCAGTAGTACCCTCCCTGGGACAGGGGGCGGATTAGGGGAAAAACTGTTTTTT
TRBV28	TRBJ2-2	TRBD1	NA	CASSTPGQGSGELFF	TGTGCCAGCAGTACCCCGGGACAGGGTTCCGGGGAGCTGTTTTTT
TRBV9	TRBJ2-7	NA	NA	CASSVDSSSDYEQYF	TGTGCCAGCAGCGTAGATTCTAGCAGCGACTACGAGCAGTACTTC
TRBV28	TRBJ1-2	NA	few	CASSGEWDLYTF	TGTGCCAGCAGTGGGGAGTGGGATTTGTACACCTTC
TRBV18	TRBJ1-5	NA	NA	CASSPDGGQPQHF	TGTGCCAGCTCACCAGACGGAGGTCAGCCCCAGCATTTT
TRBV4-1	TRBJ2-1	TRBD2	NA	CASSQFGLAGGNEQFF	TGCGCCAGCAGCCAGTTCGGACTAGCGGGGGGCAATGAGCAGTTCTTC
TRBV30	TRBJ1-5	TRBD1	NA	CAWIYPDRGTGPFQPQHF	TGTGCCTGGATTTATCCCGACCGAGGGACAGGTCCTTTTCAGCCCCAGCATTTT
TRBV9	TRBJ2-2	NA	NA	CASSSSWGSGELFF	TGTGCCAGCAGCTCGTCCTGGGGCAGCGGGGAGCTGTTTTTT
TRBV7-2	TRBJ2-5	TRBD1	NA	CASSLGQGFKETQYF	TGTGCCAGCAGCCTCGGACAGGGGTTTAAGGAGACCCAGTACTTC
TRBV5-1	TRBJ1-1	NA	NA	CASSFGVGENTEAFF	TGCGCCAGCAGCTTCGGTGTCGGTGAGAACACTGAAGCTTTCTTT
TRBV10-3	TRBJ2-7	TRBD1	NA	CAISRQGPLDEQYF	TGTGCCATCAGTCGACAGGGGCCTCTGGACGAGCAGTACTTC
TRBV6-6	TRBJ1-1	NA	many	CASSYSAENTEAFF	TGTGCCAGCAGTTACTCGGCAGAAAACACTGAAGCTTTCTTT
TRBV19	TRBJ2-2	NA	once	CASRRGAGELFF	TGTGCCAGTAGGAGAGGTGCCGGGGAGCTGTTTTTT
TRBV2	TRBJ2-3	TRBD1	few	CASAGQGVGDTQYF	TGTGCCAGCGCGGGACAGGGGGTTGGAGATACGCAGTATTTT
TRBV7-9	TRBJ2-3	TRBD2	NA	CASSSGLAGTDTQYF	TGTGCCAGCAGCTCGGGACTAGCGGGCACAGATACGCAGTATTTT
TRBV4-1	TRBJ1-1	NA	NA	CASSPRGAGSEAFF	TGCGCCAGCAGCCCTAGGGGCGCTGGGTCTGAAGCTTTCTTT
TRBV30	TRBJ2-7	TRBD2	NA	CAWSVGRGGQDEQYF	TGTGCCTGGAGTGTAGGGCGGGGGGGCCAGGACGAGCAGTACTTC
TRBV10-3	TRBJ1-2	TRBD1	NA	CAISASPRDRVDGYTF	TGTGCCATCAGTGCTTCACCCCGGGACAGGGTCGATGGCTACACCTTC
TRBV9	TRBJ2-1	NA	NA	CASSVGTRGTEQFF	TGTGCCAGCAGCGTAGGGACTCGCGGTACTGAGCAGTTCTTC
TRBV7-8	TRBJ1-5	NA	NA	CTSSFRPQIDRGNQPQHF	TGTACCAGCAGCTTCAGACCGCAAATCGATCGGGGCAATCAGCCCCAGCATTTT
TRBV28	TRBJ1-6	TRBD1	once	CASSLGQIGSPLHF	TGTGCCAGCAGTTTGGGACAGATAGGATCACCCCTCCACTTT